The clone carrying this TCR beta chain was seen ten or more times. Antigen: not known. V shed 5 bases, J shed 0 bases, and the junction held 8 bases outside the gene matches. The germline V gene has CDR1 LNHDA and CDR2 SQIVND (reference sequence). The CDR3 runs to 16 residues. PBMCs were collected from an approximately 10 ml volume of fresh peripheral blood. This entry is derived from a study of T cells in Graves' hyperthyroidism and ophthalmopathy. Whole-study results and caveats: A model using 13 V-J features told ophthalmopathy apart from stable hyperthyroidism.

It was RNA transcripts that yielded the amplified TCR beta CDR3 regions. RT-PCR in the first round (using the HTBI primer set) targeted the TCR CDR3. Using its own MiXCR run on the multiplex PCR reads, TCRdb lists one record per CDR3 protein. The data show 330,000 or so distinct CDR3 sequences, 15% to 20% seen once. The sequenced sample was blood. The receptor was derived from a woman aged 40 to 50 with Graves' ophthalmopathy. The chain links TRBV19 to TRBJ1-1; the match to TRBD1 covers 8 bases. CDR3 sequence (DNA): TGTGCCAGTAGTCCCCGGACAGGGAGGCTGAACACTGAAGCTTTCTTT. It yields the protein CASSPRTGRLNTEAFF.